These 5 T cell receptor beta chains originate from one sample sequenced in a study of blood T cell repertoires in COVID-19 (dated by TCRdb to 2019 to 2021). Libraries were prepared through the immunoSEQ multiplex PCR assay. The clones in this table, taken by TCRdb from immuneACCESS, are in-frame only. Not every clone is retained; where verified, under half of the shortfall comes from an unresolved V gene, and the cause of the rest is unknown. For this sample there are some 17,000 clones; 77% appear just once. The top ten clonotypes cover over 15% of the sample. The source material was peripheral blood. All receptors derive from a man aged 65 to 79 with COVID-19, enrolled during active disease.

The chain couples TRBV5-4 to TRBJ2-3; TRBD2 matches 9 bases. Germline trimming cut 4 bases from V and 6 bases from J; bases unmatched to any gene: 12. Germline V CDR1 and CDR2: SGHNT, YYREEE (reference sequence). The CDR3 consists of 16 residues. The CDR3: CASSRSGGVNADTQYF. The CDR3 coding sequence is TGTGCCAGCAGCCGTAGCGGGGGCGTCAACGCGGATACGCAGTATTTT. The full variable domain, rest sourced from reference TRBV5-4 and TRBJ2-3, is ETGVTQSPTHLIKTRGQQVTLRCSSQSGHNTVSWYQQALGQGPQFIFQYYREEENGRGNFPPRFSGLQFPNYSSELNVNALELDDSALYLCASSRSGGVNADTQYFGPGTRLTVL.

This clone was picked up a small number of times. The chain recombines TRBV29-1 with TRBJ2-7; tentative D call: TRBD1 (5 bases). There are 12 residues in the CDR3. In germline, CDR1 is SQVTM, CDR2 ANQGSEA. The CDR3 DNA reads as TGCAGTACGATAGGGGTCACCTACGAGCAGTACTTC. This codes for CSTIGVTYEQYF.

This chain joins TRBV19 and TRBJ1-2; weak D call: TRBD1 (5 bases). V was cut by 6 bases and J by 5 bases, with 13 bases left in between. The germline CDR1 and CDR2 sequences are LNHDA and SQIVND (reference sequence). This CDR3 is 13 amino acids long. The CDR3 is CASSPTVTYGYTF. The CDR3 DNA reads as TGTGCCAGTAGCCCGACAGTGACTTATGGCTACACCTTC.

This clone was counted only a few times. This rearrangement joins TRBV7-8 to TRBJ2-1; TRBD2 aligns across 11 bases. The germline V gene encodes CDR1 SGHVS and CDR2 FQNEAQ. Trimming at V came to 0 bases and at J to 0 bases, leaving 7 bases not matched to a gene. The CDR3 is made up of 19 amino acids. Written as DNA, the CDR3 is TGTGCCAGCAGCTTAGCGCTGTCTAGCGGGGGGTTCTCCTACAATGAGCAGTTCTTC. It codes for CASSLALSSGGFSYNEQFF.

This rearrangement joins TRBV2 to TRBJ2-5, with a weak D call TRBD1 (5 bases). The V gene's germline CDR1 is SNHLY and CDR2 FYNNEI. Trimming stripped 3 bases from V and 4 bases from J, with 12 bases between. The CDR3 spans 14 residues. CDR3 nucleotide sequence: TGTGCCAGCAGTGAGGGGCACCTAGGAGAGACCCAGTACTTC. Encoded protein: CASSEGHLGETQYF.